The source of this TCR beta chain is a study of cytomegalovirus exposure and HLA in healthy donors. Study-wide findings and caveats: A later analysis associated under 20,000 TCR beta sequences with HLA alleles at a 0.05 false discovery rate.

V lost 3 bases to trimming and J lost 5 bases; unmatched junction nucleotides: 9. The CDR3 totals 16 residues. Germline-derived CDR1 and CDR2 are SGDLS and YYNGEE. On this clone itself: Its specificity is unknown. The same CDR3 arises from other DNA sequences in this sample as well.

A multiplex PCR was run with 60 Vbeta primers and 13 Jbeta primers. TCRdb's copy holds only in-frame clones and misses some; the assay was immunoSEQ multiplex PCR. The table shows about 130,000 clones, with roughly 73% occurring only once. The receptor was derived from a male donor in good health and CMV-seronegative. Sequencing was performed on PBMCs. The genes are TRBV9 and TRBJ2-3; the match to TRBD2 covers 10 bases. For the CDR3, the DNA is TGTGCCAGCAGCGCCGGGGGGCTAGCGGGGGTAGATACGCAGTATTTT. Translated: CASSAGGLAGVDTQYF.